A single count supports the clone carrying this T cell receptor beta chain. CDR3 length: 18 amino acids. The V and J ends lost 5 bases and 0 bases respectively, with 20 bases between them. Germline CDR1 MNHEY, CDR2 SVGEGT. The entry originates in a study of blood T cell repertoires in COVID-19. TCRdb's copy holds only in-frame clones and misses some; the assay was immunoSEQ multiplex PCR. Of about 70,000 clones listed, about 81% were seen once; the top ten hold around 16%. This chain connects TRBV6-2 or TRBV6-3 to TRBJ1-5; D ambiguous. Source material: peripheral blood. This receptor was taken from an older man with acute or convalescent COVID-19. The CDR3 reads CASSPFPSTRPSNQPQHF. In nucleotides, the CDR3 is TGTGCCAGCAGTCCCTTCCCCTCGACAAGGCCTAGCAATCAGCCCCAGCATTTT.